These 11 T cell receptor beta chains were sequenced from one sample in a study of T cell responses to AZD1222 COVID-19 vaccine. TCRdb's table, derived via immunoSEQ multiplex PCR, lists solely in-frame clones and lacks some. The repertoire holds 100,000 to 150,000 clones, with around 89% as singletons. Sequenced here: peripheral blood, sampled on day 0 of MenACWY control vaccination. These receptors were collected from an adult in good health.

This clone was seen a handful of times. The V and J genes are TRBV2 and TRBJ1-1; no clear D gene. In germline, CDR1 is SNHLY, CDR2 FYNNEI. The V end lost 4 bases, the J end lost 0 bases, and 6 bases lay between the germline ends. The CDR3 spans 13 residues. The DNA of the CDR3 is TGTGCCAGCAGTGCCGACATGAACACTGAAGCTTTCTTT. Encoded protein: CASSADMNTEAFF.

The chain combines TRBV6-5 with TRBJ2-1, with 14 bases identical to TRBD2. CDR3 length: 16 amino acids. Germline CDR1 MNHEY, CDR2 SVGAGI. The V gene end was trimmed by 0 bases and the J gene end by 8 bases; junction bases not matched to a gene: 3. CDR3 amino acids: CASSYSGLAGVDEQFF. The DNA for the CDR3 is TGTGCCAGCAGTTACTCGGGACTAGCGGGAGTAGATGAGCAGTTCTTC.

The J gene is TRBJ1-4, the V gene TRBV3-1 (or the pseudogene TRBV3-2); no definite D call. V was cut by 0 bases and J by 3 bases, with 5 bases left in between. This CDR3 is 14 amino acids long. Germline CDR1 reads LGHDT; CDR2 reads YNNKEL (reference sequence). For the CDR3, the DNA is TGTGCCAGCAGCCAAGAGATAGCTAATGAAAAACTGTTTTTT. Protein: CASSQEIANEKLFF.

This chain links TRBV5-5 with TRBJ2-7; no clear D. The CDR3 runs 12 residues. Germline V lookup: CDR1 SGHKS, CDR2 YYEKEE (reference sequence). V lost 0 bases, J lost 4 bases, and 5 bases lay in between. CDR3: CASSLALYEQYF. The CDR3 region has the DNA TGTGCCAGCAGCTTGGCCTTATACGAGCAGTACTTC.

The CDR3 region has the DNA TGTGCCAGCGGCTATAGCAATCAGCCCCAGCATTTT. It translates to CASGYSNQPQHF. The chain couples TRBV6-5 to TRBJ1-5; no clear D. Germline V gives CDR1 MNHEY, CDR2 SVGAGI. The CDR3 runs to 12 residues. V lost 8 bases and J lost 0, with 5 bases in between.

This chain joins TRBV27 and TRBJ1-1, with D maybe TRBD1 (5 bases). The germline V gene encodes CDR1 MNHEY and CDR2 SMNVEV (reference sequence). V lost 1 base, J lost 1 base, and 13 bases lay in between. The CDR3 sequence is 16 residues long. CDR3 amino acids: CASSLFGTGWNTEAFF. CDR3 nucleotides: TGTGCCAGCAGTTTATTTGGTACAGGCTGGAACACTGAAGCTTTCTTT.

DNA of the CDR3: TGTGCCAGCAGTTATAGCCTGAACACTGAAGCTTTCTTT. Amino acid sequence: CASSYSLNTEAFF. The V call is TRBV6-2 or TRBV6-3, the J call TRBJ1-1; D unresolved. CDR1 and CDR2 from the germline V gene are MNHEY and SVGEGT. Trimming removed 3 bases from V and 0 bases from J, with 5 bases in between. The CDR3 consists of 13 residues.

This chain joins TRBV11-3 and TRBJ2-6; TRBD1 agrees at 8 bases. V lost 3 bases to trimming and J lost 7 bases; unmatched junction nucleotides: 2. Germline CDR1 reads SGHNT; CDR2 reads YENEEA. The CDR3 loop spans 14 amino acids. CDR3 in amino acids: CASSFGQGANVLTF. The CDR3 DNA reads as TGTGCCAGCAGCTTCGGACAGGGCGCCAACGTCCTGACTTTC.

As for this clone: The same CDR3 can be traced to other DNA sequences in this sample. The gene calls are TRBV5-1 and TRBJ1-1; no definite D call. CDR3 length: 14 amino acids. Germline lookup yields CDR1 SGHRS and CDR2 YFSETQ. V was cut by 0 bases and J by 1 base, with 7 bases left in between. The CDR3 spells CASSLGPGNTEAFF. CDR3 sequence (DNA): TGCGCCAGCAGCTTGGGTCCAGGGAACACTGAAGCTTTCTTT.

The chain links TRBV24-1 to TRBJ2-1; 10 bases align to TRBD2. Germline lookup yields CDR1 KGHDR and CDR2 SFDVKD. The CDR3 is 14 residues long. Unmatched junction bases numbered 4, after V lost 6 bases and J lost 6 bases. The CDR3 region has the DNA TGTGCCACCAGTCCGGGACTAGCGAGCAATGAGCAGTTCTTC. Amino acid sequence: CATSPGLASNEQFF.

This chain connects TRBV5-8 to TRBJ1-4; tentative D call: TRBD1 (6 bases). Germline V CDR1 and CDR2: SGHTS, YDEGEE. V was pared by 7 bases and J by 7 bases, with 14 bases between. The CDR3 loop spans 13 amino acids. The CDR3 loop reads CASPRGGGEKLFF. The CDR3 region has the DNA TGTGCCAGCCCGAGGGGGGGCGGTGAAAAACTGTTTTTT.